What follows are 26 T cell receptor beta chains derived from one specimen sequenced in a study of blood T cell repertoires in COVID-19. Profiling relied on immunoSEQ multiplex PCR, and the TCRdb table lists in-frame clones only, not all of them. The sample holds about 250,000 clones; around nine tenths are singletons and the top ten take 1.5% to 2%. Sequencing was performed on peripheral blood. All receptors derive from a woman aged 55-70 years who had recovered from COVID-19.

The genes are TRBV7-3 and TRBJ2-2; 8 bases are a match to TRBD1. V was pared by 5 bases and J by 2 bases, with 7 bases of the junction left unmatched. Germline assignment: CDR1 SGHTA and CDR2 FQGTGA. CDR3 size: 16 residues. CDR3 nucleotide sequence: TGTGCCAGCAGCCCCCTACCAGGGGGCAACACCGGGGAGCTGTTTTTT. Protein: CASSPLPGGNTGELFF.

J is TRBJ1-2 and V is TRBV7-8, with TRBD1 matching over 7 bases. V trimming: 2 bases; J trimming: 8 bases; junction bases outside the gene matches: 8. CDR3 length equals 14 residues. CDR1 is SGHVS and CDR2 is FQNEAQ in the germline V gene. The CDR3 sequence is CASSLPGQTPGYTF. CDR3 nucleotide sequence: TGTGCCAGCAGCTTACCGGGACAGACTCCAGGCTACACCTTC.

The chain has TRBV6-4 and TRBJ1-1; TRBD1 is a possible D gene (5 bases). This CDR3 has 14 amino acids. Germline loops: CDR1 MRHNA, CDR2 SNTAGT. V was clipped by 3 bases and J by 4 bases, with 12 bases between them. The chain's CDR3 is CASSEEGWGTEAFF. Written as DNA, the CDR3 is TGTGCCAGCAGTGAGGAGGGGTGGGGCACTGAAGCTTTCTTT.

This clone was counted a single time. The chain joins TRBV5-1 to TRBJ2-1; 11 nucleotides agree with TRBD2. Trimming removed 1 base from V and 0 bases from J; junction bases left unmatched: 9. The CDR3 sequence is 19 residues long. Per the germline V gene, CDR1 is SGHRS and CDR2 is YFSETQ. The DNA of the CDR3 is TGCGCCAGCAGCTTGCCGGCTAGCGGGGGGTCCAGCTCCTACAATGAGCAGTTCTTC. Its translation: CASSLPASGGSSSYNEQFF.

The sample holds one count of this clone. The chain combines TRBV5-6 with TRBJ1-4, with TRBD1 as a possible D gene (6 bases). The V end lost 2 bases, the J end lost 7 bases, and 15 bases lay between the germline ends. The CDR3 totals 15 residues. The germline V gene encodes CDR1 SGHDT and CDR2 YYEEEE. CDR3 in amino acids: CASSFEGRGAEKLFF. CDR3 nucleotides: TGTGCCAGCAGCTTCGAGGGCAGGGGAGCTGAAAAACTGTTTTTT.

The chain employs TRBV6-5 and TRBJ2-2; 8 bases align to TRBD1. Germline CDR1 MNHEY, CDR2 SVGAGI. This CDR3 contains 16 residues. V gave up 1 base and J gave up 6 bases; unmatched junction bases: 7. CDR3 bases: TGTGCCAGCAGTTACTTGGACCACAGGGGGGCCGGGGAGCTGTTTTTT. As protein: CASSYLDHRGAGELFF.

V gene TRBV24-1 combines with J gene TRBJ1-4, with 9 bases identical to TRBD1. Germline V gene sequence: CDR1 KGHDR, CDR2 SFDVKD. This CDR3 has 15 amino acids. The ends lost 3 bases at V and 8 bases at J; junction bases unmatched: 6. CDR3 nucleotides: TGTGCCACCAGTGATCCTACAGGGGGCGTGGAAAAACTGTTTTTT. Encoded protein: CATSDPTGGVEKLFF.

The chain couples TRBV3-1 (or the pseudogene TRBV3-2) to TRBJ2-1; D is possibly TRBD2 (6 bases). There are 13 residues in the CDR3. V was trimmed by 3 bases and J by 9 bases, leaving 12 bases between them. Germline V CDR1 and CDR2: LGHDT, YNNKEL (reference sequence). The CDR3 region is CASSQGGRLEQFF. The CDR3 bases are TGTGCCAGCAGCCAGGGGGGACGGCTTGAGCAGTTCTTC.

This clone was counted many times. The chain recombines TRBV28 with TRBJ2-1; tentatively, D is TRBD2 (5 bases). The germline gives CDR1 MDHEN, CDR2 SYDVKM. The CDR3 is made up of 13 amino acids. Trimming left V 4 bases short and J 2 bases short, with 6 bases between. The CDR3 loop reads CASSSGAYNEQFF. The DNA for the CDR3 is TGTGCCAGCAGTTCCGGGGCCTACAATGAGCAGTTCTTC.

This rearrangement joins TRBV27 to TRBJ2-7; 7 bases map to TRBD1. V dropped 1 base and J dropped 4; count of bases not matched to a gene: 7. This CDR3 region has 15 residues. Germline assignment: CDR1 MNHEY and CDR2 SMNVEV (reference sequence). CDR3 DNA sequence: TGTGCCAGCAGTTTATTTAGCGACAGGGTTTACGAGCAGTACTTC. This gives the protein CASSLFSDRVYEQYF.

V gene TRBV20-1 combines with J gene TRBJ1-5; a weak D match, TRBD1 (6 bases). CDR3 length: 16 residues. The germline V gene has CDR1 DFQATT and CDR2 SNEGSKA (reference sequence). Deletions cut 3 bases from V and 0 bases from J, with 15 bases between. The CDR3 bases are TGCAGTGCTAGTCGGGACACTCTTTATAGCAATCAGCCCCAGCATTTT. It codes for CSASRDTLYSNQPQHF.

This chain joins TRBV21-1 and TRBJ2-1; the DNA was not compared with TRBD1, the D call given in the table. TRBV21-1 is a pseudogene. This CDR3 has 16 amino acids. The CDR3 nucleotides are TGTGCCAGCAGCAAAGATAGGAGAGACAGATACAATGAGCAGTTCTTC. It is translated as CASSKDRRDRYNEQFF.

V gene TRBV6-5 combines with J gene TRBJ2-7, with 7 bases aligning to TRBD1. In germline, CDR1 is MNHEY, CDR2 SVGAGI. Germline trimming cut 5 bases from V and 2 bases from J; bases unmatched to any gene: 6. The CDR3 extends over 14 amino acids. The CDR3 DNA reads TGTGCCAGCAGTCCCAACAGGGGACCCTACGAGCAGTACTTC. The encoded protein is CASSPNRGPYEQYF.

Here the CDR3 reads CASSYERFTEAFF. The CDR3 DNA is TGTGCCAGCAGTTACGAGAGATTCACTGAAGCTTTCTTT. This chain uses TRBV6-5 with TRBJ1-1; D is undetermined. This CDR3 comprises 13 residues. CDR1 and CDR2 (germline): MNHEY, SVGAGI. The ends were cut back, 2 bases at V and 4 bases at J, with 8 bases in the middle.

The chain couples TRBV19 to TRBJ1-4, with 7 nucleotides matching TRBD1. V was clipped by 5 bases and J by 0 bases; unmatched bases: 6. CDR1 is LNHDA, CDR2 SQIVND, per germline (reference sequence). This CDR3 spans 16 amino acids. This CDR3 is CASSLGTEATNEKLFF. CDR3 DNA sequence: TGTGCCAGTAGTCTCGGGACAGAAGCAACTAATGAAAAACTGTTTTTT.

This clone was detected only once. The rearrangement links TRBV6-1 to TRBJ1-2; TRBD1 aligns across 7 bases. With 2 bases clipped from V and 3 bases from J, the junction kept 0 bases outside the gene matches. Germline V gene data show CDR1 as MNHNS and CDR2 as SASEGT. The CDR3 contains 13 residues. CDR3: CASSEQGDYGYTF. For the CDR3, the DNA is TGTGCCAGCAGTGAACAGGGGGACTATGGCTACACCTTC.

J is TRBJ1-6 and V is TRBV6-5; the D is unclear. This CDR3 has 15 amino acids. V shed 4 bases and J shed 0 bases, with 7 bases lying between them. CDR1 and CDR2 (germline): MNHEY, SVGAGI. CDR3 coding DNA: TGTGCCAGCAGTTTAACAAGCTCCTATAATTCACCCCTCCACTTT. Its translation: CASSLTSSYNSPLHF.

The rearrangement joins TRBV9 to TRBJ2-7; 8 bases fit TRBD2. Germline-derived CDR1 and CDR2 are SGDLS and YYNGEE. The CDR3 is made up of 16 amino acids. V was pared by 0 bases and J by 1 base, with 6 bases of the junction left unmatched. The CDR3 protein is CASSVGGSGASYEQYF. The CDR3 DNA is TGTGCCAGCAGCGTAGGTGGTAGCGGGGCTTCCTACGAGCAGTACTTC.

In its sample, this clone was seen once. The CDR3 spells CASSRPSGGPSSYNEQFF. The CDR3, as DNA: TGTGCCAGCAGTCGGCCTAGCGGGGGCCCTAGCTCCTACAATGAGCAGTTCTTC. This chain connects TRBV27 to TRBJ2-1; 10 bases map to TRBD2. The J segment lost 0 bases and the V segment lost 5 bases, leaving 10 bases of the junction unmatched. Per germline, CDR1 MNHEY and CDR2 SMNVEV (reference sequence). The CDR3 runs to 18 residues.

The J gene is TRBJ2-5, the V gene TRBV6-6; D might be TRBD2 (7 bases). This CDR3 has 13 amino acids. Trimming pared 6 bases from V and 5 bases from J, leaving 13 bases between. CDR1 and CDR2 (germline): MNHNY, SVGAGI (reference sequence). The CDR3 loop is CASSWGGGETQYF. For the CDR3, the DNA is TGTGCCAGCAGCTGGGGGGGCGGGGAGACCCAGTACTTC.

V is TRBV3-1 (or the pseudogene TRBV3-2) and J is TRBJ2-5; D perhaps matches TRBD1 (6 bases). The CDR3 is 14 residues long. V dropped 0 bases and J dropped 4 bases, with 9 bases sitting between them. Looked up from germline, CDR1 is LGHDT and CDR2 is YNNKEL (reference sequence). The CDR3 loop reads CASSQDTGRETQYF. The CDR3 DNA reads TGTGCCAGCAGCCAAGACACAGGGCGAGAGACCCAGTACTTC.

The chain uses TRBV7-2 and TRBJ1-1, with D possibly TRBD1 on 6 matching bases. V lost 1 base and J lost 5, with 11 bases in between. The CDR3 loop spans 14 amino acids. Germline values: CDR1 SGHTA, CDR2 FQGNSA. The CDR3 sequence: CASSLVLGATEAFF. The CDR3 bases are TGTGCCAGCAGCTTAGTTCTGGGGGCAACTGAAGCTTTCTTT.

This chain connects TRBV6-5 to TRBJ1-3, with D maybe TRBD1 (5 bases). The CDR3 length is 15 residues. CDR1 and CDR2 (germline): MNHEY, SVGAGI. Trimming pared 2 bases from V and 5 bases from J, leaving 13 bases between. The CDR3 sequence is CASSYIQGLRNTIYF. For the CDR3, the DNA is TGTGCCAGCAGTTACATTCAGGGATTAAGAAACACCATATATTTT.

This chain links TRBV5-1 with TRBJ1-3, with TRBD1 as a possible D gene (6 bases). Germline-derived CDR1 and CDR2 are SGHRS and YFSETQ. CDR3 length: 14 amino acids. Between the trimmed V and J ends, which lost 2 bases and 6 bases, there was a span of 12 bases. The CDR3 coding sequence is TGCGCCAGCAGCTTTTCGGGACACCTAAACACCATATATTTT. Protein product: CASSFSGHLNTIYF.

This clone was observed once. The rearrangement links TRBV28 to TRBJ1-4, with D possibly being TRBD1 (6 bases). CDR3 length: 13 residues. CDR1 is MDHEN, CDR2 SYDVKM, per germline. Trimming took off 5 bases at V and 9 bases at J, with 13 bases between the two ends. CDR3 residues: CASSDNRAKKLFF. CDR3 nucleotides: TGTGCCAGCAGTGACAACAGGGCTAAAAAACTGTTTTTT.

V gene TRBV10-2 combines with J gene TRBJ2-7; 7 nucleotides agree with TRBD1. V lost 2 bases and J lost 3; bases outside the gene matches: 10. Germline V gene lookup returns CDR1 WSHSY and CDR2 SAAADI. This CDR3 spans 16 amino acids. CDR3 nucleotides: TGCGCCAGCAGTGAGGCGATCCCGGGACAGAGCTACGAGCAGTACTTC. Translated, it gives CASSEAIPGQSYEQYF.